The 18 T cell receptor beta chains in this list originate from one sample, sequenced in a study of OX40 agonist ivuxolimab in advanced cancers. Here immunoSEQ multiplex PCR was the method, and the copy in TCRdb shows in-frame clones only, minus some. The sample yields some 63,000 clones, over 75% seen once. The specimen comprised CD4+ or CD8+ T cells sorted from blood, sampled in a trial of the OX40 agonist ivuxolimab. These TCRs come from an adult with an advanced solid tumor such as melanoma, head and neck, liver or kidney cancer.

This chain links TRBV19 with TRBJ1-5; D unresolved. Trimming removed 3 bases at V and 6 bases at J, with 9 bases between. The CDR3 contains 13 residues. Germline V gene lookup returns CDR1 LNHDA and CDR2 SQIVND (reference sequence). In nucleotides, the CDR3 is TGTGCCAGTAGTATTAAAGTCCGTCAGCCCCAGCATTTT. It yields the protein CASSIKVRQPQHF.

The V gene is TRBV6-5, the J gene TRBJ1-1; no firm D call. The CDR3 totals 14 residues. V gave up 6 bases and J gave up 7 bases, with 18 bases separating them. Germline V gives CDR1 MNHEY, CDR2 SVGAGI. The CDR3 coding sequence is TGTGCCAGCAGGGAAAAGATTGGTATCGTTGAAGCTTTCTTT. This encodes CASREKIGIVEAFF.

The chain has TRBV10-3 and TRBJ1-2; 9 bases align to TRBD1. The CDR3 runs 15 residues. Germline loops: CDR1 ENHRY, CDR2 SYGVKD. The trim removed 3 bases at V and 8 bases at J, leaving 10 bases unmatched. CDR3 in DNA: TGTGCCATCAGTGATCAGATACAGGGGGCGCCAGGCTACACCTTC. Amino acids: CAISDQIQGAPGYTF.

This clone came up once. The gene calls are TRBV2 and TRBJ2-3; D gene ambiguous. The V end was cut by 5 bases, the J end by 6 bases, with 9 bases between. CDR3 length: 12 amino acids. The germline V gene has CDR1 SNHLY and CDR2 FYNNEI. Here the CDR3 reads CASSLEMDTQYF. The CDR3 DNA is TGTGCCAGCAGTCTCGAGATGGATACGCAGTATTTT.

This chain connects TRBV5-1 to TRBJ2-3, with D perhaps TRBD1 (5 bases). The V gene's germline CDR1 is SGHRS and CDR2 YFSETQ. Trimming shortened V by 0 bases and J by 4 bases, and 15 bases separated the two germline ends. The CDR3 runs to 16 residues. The CDR3 coding sequence is TGCGCCAGCAGCTTGGGTGTACAGGCGGACGCAGATACGCAGTATTTT. Its translation: CASSLGVQADADTQYF.

The chain combines TRBV5-1 with TRBJ1-3; D is unclear. Germline lookup yields CDR1 SGHRS and CDR2 YFSETQ. The CDR3 length is 16 residues. V lost 4 bases, J lost 0 bases, and 14 bases lay in between. CDR3 sequence: CASSRGNPSSGNTIYF. For the CDR3, the DNA is TGCGCCAGCAGCCGAGGAAACCCGAGCTCTGGAAACACCATATATTTT.

The V call is TRBV7-9, the J call TRBJ1-1; 7 nucleotides align to TRBD1. Germline CDR1 and CDR2: SEHNR and FQNEAQ (reference sequence). V dropped 6 bases and J dropped 4; count of bases not matched to a gene: 11. The CDR3 covers 15 residues. The CDR3 DNA reads TGTGCCAGCAGTCCACCGACAGGGAGAGGCACTGAAGCTTTCTTT. Amino acids: CASSPPTGRGTEAFF.

The chain has TRBV7-3 and TRBJ2-7; D remains unclear. The germline V gene has CDR1 SGHTA and CDR2 FQGTGA. The length of the CDR3 is 14 residues. V was pared by 2 bases and J by 5 bases, with 13 bases between. The CDR3 bases are TGTGCCAGCAGCTTAGGGTTTTCGGCTAACGAGCAGTACTTC. Its translation: CASSLGFSANEQYF. Based on the CDR3 plus reference TRBV7-3 and TRBJ2-7, the full variable domain is GAGVSQTPSNKVTEKGKYVELRCDPISGHTALYWYRQSLGQGPEFLIYFQGTGAADDSGLPNDRFFAVRPEGSVSTLKIQRTERGDSAVYLCASSLGFSANEQYFGPGTRLTVT.

The chain recombines TRBV7-2 with TRBJ2-2; 10 bases are shared with TRBD2. The V gene's germline CDR1 is SGHTA and CDR2 FQGNSA. The CDR3 runs to 15 residues. Trimming removed 7 bases from V and 3 bases from J; junction bases left unmatched: 5. The CDR3 sequence: CASKGLAGDTGELFF. The CDR3 bases are TGTGCCAGCAAGGGGCTAGCGGGAGACACCGGGGAGCTGTTTTTT.

The rearrangement uses TRBV7-3 and TRBJ1-1; D may be TRBD1 (5 bases). The CDR3 consists of 14 residues. The V gene's germline CDR1 is SGHTA and CDR2 FQGTGA. Trimming took 5 bases from V and 4 from J, leaving 14 bases between them. The CDR3 DNA reads as TGTGCCAGCAGCCGGGACGGGACTCCCACTGAAGCTTTCTTT. Amino acid sequence: CASSRDGTPTEAFF. The whole variable domain, remainder taken from reference TRBV7-3 and TRBJ1-1, is GAGVSQTPSNKVTEKGKYVELRCDPISGHTALYWYRQSLGQGPEFLIYFQGTGAADDSGLPNDRFFAVRPEGSVSTLKIQRTERGDSAVYLCASSRDGTPTEAFFGQGTRLTVV.

The chain carries TRBV7-9 and TRBJ1-6; possibly TRBD1 for D (6 bases). This CDR3 spans 16 amino acids. CDR1 is SEHNR and CDR2 is FQNEAQ in the germline V gene (reference sequence). Trimming took 5 bases from V and 4 from J, leaving 15 bases between them. DNA for the CDR3: TGTGCCAGCAGCCGAGAGACAGGAACTTATAATTCACCCCTCCACTTT. It yields the protein CASSRETGTYNSPLHF.

The chain uses TRBV5-4 and TRBJ1-2; weak D call: TRBD1 (5 bases). The CDR3 extends over 14 amino acids. Germline loops: CDR1 SGHNT, CDR2 YYREEE (reference sequence). Trimming left V 0 bases short and J 2 bases short, with 8 bases between. This CDR3 is CASSLGQRNYGYTF. CDR3 in DNA: TGTGCCAGCAGCTTGGGACAGAGAAACTATGGCTACACCTTC.

A single count supports this clone. The V gene is TRBV23-1, the J gene TRBJ2-1; D is possibly TRBD2 (5 bases). TRBV23-1 is an ORF; its function is uncertain. The CDR3 has 14 amino acids. Between the trimmed V and J ends, which lost 0 bases and 8 bases, there was a span of 11 bases. The CDR3: CASSQSRGKDEQFF. The CDR3 coding sequence is TGCGCCAGCAGTCAATCGAGAGGGAAGGATGAGCAGTTCTTC.

The DNA for the CDR3 is TGTGCCAGCAGAGGGACTAGCGGGAACACCGGGGAGCTGTTTTTT. It is translated as CASRGTSGNTGELFF. The chain couples TRBV2 to TRBJ2-2; the match to TRBD2 covers 11 bases. V lost 6 bases and J lost 1; bases outside the gene matches: 1. Looked up from germline, CDR1 is SNHLY and CDR2 is FYNNEI. The CDR3 contains 15 residues.

V is TRBV4-1 and J is TRBJ2-4; D perhaps matches TRBD1 (6 bases). Trimming removed 2 bases from V and 9 bases from J, with 17 bases in between. The CDR3 spans 15 residues. Germline V CDR1 and CDR2: MGHRA, YSYEKL. This CDR3 reads CASSQTQGGSFIQYF. CDR3 nucleotide sequence: TGCGCCAGCAGCCAAACACAGGGTGGTTCGTTCATTCAGTACTTC.

The chain uses TRBV28 and TRBJ2-2; D unclear. CDR1 and CDR2 (germline): MDHEN, SYDVKM. CDR3 length: 14 amino acids. With 5 bases removed from V and 6 bases from J, the gap between germline ends came to 13 bases. The CDR3 DNA reads as TGTGCCAGCAGTCCTCACACGAGCCCCGGGGAGCTGTTTTTT. This sequence encodes CASSPHTSPGELFF.

This chain links TRBV29-1 with TRBJ2-1, with 14 bases matching TRBD2. Trimming cost V 8 bases and J 4 bases; bases outside gene matches: 10. The CDR3 runs to 16 residues. CDR1 is SQVTM, CDR2 ANQGSEA, per germline. For the CDR3, the DNA is TGCAGCACAGGGACTAGCGGGAGAGTCGGGTACAATGAGCAGTTCTTC. This translates into CSTGTSGRVGYNEQFF.

The chain has TRBV4-2 and TRBJ1-5, with D tentatively TRBD1 (5 bases). Per germline, CDR1 LGHNA and CDR2 YNFKEQ. The CDR3 runs 14 residues. V was trimmed by 2 bases and J by 8 bases, leaving 13 bases between them. The CDR3 here is CASSQRGIGEPQHF. The DNA of the CDR3 is TGTGCCAGCAGCCAAAGGGGAATTGGGGAGCCCCAGCATTTT.